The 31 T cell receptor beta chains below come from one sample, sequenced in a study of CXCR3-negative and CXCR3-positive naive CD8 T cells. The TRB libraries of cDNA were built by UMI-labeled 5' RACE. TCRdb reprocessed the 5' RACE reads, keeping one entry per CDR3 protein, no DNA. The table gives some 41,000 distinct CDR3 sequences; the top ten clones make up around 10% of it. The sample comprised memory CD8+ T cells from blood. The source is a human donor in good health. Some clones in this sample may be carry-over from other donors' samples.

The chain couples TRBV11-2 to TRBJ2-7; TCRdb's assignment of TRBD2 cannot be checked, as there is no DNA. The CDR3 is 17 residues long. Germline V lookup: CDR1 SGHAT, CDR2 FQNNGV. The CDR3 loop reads CASYSSANGGAYYEQYF. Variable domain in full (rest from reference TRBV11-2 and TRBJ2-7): EAGVAQSPRYKIIEKRQSVAFWCNPISGHATLYWYQQILGQGPKLLIQFQNNGVVDDSQLPKDRFSAERLKGVDSTLKIQPAKLEDSAVYLCASYSSANGGAYYEQYFGPGTRLTVT.

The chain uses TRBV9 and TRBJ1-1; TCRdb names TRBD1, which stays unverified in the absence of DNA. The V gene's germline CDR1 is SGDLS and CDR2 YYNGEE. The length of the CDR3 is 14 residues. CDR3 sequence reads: CASSARLGDTEAFF.

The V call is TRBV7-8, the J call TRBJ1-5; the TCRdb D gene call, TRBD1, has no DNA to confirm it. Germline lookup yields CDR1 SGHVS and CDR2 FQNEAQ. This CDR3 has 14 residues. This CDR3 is CASSGQTSNQPQHF.

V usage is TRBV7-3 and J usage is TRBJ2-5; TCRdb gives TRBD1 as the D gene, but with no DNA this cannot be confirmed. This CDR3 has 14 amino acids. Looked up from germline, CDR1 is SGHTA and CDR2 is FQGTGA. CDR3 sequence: CASSWTGGQETQYF.

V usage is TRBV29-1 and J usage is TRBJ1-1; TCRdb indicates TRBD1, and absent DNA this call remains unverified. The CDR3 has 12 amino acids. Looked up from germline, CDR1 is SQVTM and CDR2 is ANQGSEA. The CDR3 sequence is CSVRTENTEAFF.

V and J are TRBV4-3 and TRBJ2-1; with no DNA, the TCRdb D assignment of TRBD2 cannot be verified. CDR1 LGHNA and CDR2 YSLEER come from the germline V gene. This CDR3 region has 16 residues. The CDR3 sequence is CASSQVTLAGGLEQFF.

This CDR3 reads CASTRGSQETQYF. The chain carries TRBV7-7 and TRBJ2-5; with no DNA, the TCRdb D assignment of TRBD1 cannot be verified. The CDR3 length is 13 residues. CDR1 is SSHAT, CDR2 FNYEAQ, per germline (reference sequence).

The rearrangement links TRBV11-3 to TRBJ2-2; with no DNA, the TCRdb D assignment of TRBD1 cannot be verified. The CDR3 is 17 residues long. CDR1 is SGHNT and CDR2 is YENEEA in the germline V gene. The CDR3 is CASSLQGFSASGGELFF.

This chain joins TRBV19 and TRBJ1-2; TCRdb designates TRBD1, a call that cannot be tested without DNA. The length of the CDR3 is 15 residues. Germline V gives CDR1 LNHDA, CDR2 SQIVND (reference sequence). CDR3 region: CASIDLAGGEDGYTF.

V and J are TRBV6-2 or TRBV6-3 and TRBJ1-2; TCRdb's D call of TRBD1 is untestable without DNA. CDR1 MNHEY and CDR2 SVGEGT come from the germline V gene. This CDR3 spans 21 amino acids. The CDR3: CASSYPRDRGRRGKRLYGYTF.

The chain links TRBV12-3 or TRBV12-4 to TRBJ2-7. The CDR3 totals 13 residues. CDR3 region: CASSFGLSYEQYF.

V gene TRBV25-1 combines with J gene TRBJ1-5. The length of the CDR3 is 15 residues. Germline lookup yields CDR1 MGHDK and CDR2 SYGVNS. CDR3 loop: CASSEGPASNQPQHF.

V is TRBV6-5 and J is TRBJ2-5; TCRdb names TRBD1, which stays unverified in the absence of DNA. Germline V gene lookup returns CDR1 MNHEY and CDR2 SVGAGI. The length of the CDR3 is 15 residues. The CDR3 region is CASSPSEQGQETQYF.

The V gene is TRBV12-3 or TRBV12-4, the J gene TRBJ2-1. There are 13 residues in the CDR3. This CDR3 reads CATGQGSYNEQFF.

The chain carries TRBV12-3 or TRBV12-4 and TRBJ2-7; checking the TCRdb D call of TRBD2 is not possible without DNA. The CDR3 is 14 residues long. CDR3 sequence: CASSLVGRSGEQYF.

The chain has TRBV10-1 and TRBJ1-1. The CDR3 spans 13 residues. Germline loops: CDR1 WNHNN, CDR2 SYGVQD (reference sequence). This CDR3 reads CASSYSENTEAFF.

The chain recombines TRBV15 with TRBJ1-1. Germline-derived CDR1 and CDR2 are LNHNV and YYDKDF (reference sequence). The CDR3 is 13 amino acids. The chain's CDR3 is CATSAASNTEAFF. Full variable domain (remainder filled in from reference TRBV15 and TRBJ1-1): DAMVIQNPRYQVTQFGKPVTLSCSQTLNHNVMYWYQQKSSQAPKLLFHYYDKDFNNEADTPDNFQSRRPNTSFCFLDIRSPGLGDTAMYLCATSAASNTEAFFGQGTRLTVV.

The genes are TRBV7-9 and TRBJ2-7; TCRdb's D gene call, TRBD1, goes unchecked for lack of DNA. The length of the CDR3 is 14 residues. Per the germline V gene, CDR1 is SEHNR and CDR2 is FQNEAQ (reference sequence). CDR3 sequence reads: CASSSGAGSYEQYF.

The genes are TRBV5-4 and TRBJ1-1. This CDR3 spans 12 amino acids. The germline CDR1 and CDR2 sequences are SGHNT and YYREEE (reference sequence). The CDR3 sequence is CASSEDGFEAFF.

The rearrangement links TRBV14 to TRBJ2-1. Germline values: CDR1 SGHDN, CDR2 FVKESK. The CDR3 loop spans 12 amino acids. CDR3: CASSQVWNEQFF.

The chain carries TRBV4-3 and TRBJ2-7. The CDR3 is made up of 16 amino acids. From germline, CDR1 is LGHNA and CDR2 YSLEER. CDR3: CASSQDIATISYEQYF.

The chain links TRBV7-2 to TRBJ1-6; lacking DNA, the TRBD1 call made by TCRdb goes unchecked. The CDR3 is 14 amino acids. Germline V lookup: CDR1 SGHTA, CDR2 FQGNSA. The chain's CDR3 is CASSSGGGWGPPHF.

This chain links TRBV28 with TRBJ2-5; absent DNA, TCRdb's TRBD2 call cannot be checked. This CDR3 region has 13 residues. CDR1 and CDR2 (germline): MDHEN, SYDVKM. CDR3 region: CASRGLGEETQYF.

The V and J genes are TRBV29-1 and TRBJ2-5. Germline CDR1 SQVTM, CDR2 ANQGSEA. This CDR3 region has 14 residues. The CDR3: CSVEGAVYQETQYF. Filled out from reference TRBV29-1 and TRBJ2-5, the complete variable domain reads SAVISQKPSRDICQRGTSLTIQCQVDSQVTMMFWYRQQPGQSLTLIATANQGSEATYESGFVIDKFPISRPNLTFSTLTVSNMSPEDSSIYLCSVEGAVYQETQYFGPGTRLLVL.

The CDR3 sequence is CASSLAGGGGYTF. The V gene is TRBV5-1, the J gene TRBJ1-2; TCRdb selects TRBD1, and the lack of DNA leaves this call unchecked. The length of the CDR3 is 13 residues. Germline CDR1 SGHRS, CDR2 YFSETQ.

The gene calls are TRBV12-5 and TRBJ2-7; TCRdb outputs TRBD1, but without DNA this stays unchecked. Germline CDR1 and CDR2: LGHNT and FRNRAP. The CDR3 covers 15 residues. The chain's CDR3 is CASSLVADNSYEQYF.

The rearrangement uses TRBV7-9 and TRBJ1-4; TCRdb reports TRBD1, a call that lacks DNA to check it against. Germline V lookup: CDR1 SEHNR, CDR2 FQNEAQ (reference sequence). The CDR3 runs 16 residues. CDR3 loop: CASSSTRTAANEKLFF.

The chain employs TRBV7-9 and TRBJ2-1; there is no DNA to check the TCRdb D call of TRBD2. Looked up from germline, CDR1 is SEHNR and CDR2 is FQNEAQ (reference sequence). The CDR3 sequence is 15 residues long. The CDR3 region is CASSPRGSSYNEQFF. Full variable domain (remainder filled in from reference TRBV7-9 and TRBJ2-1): DTGVSQNPRHKITKRGQNVTFRCDPISEHNRLYWYRQTLGQGPEFLTYFQNEAQLEKSRLLSDRFSAERPKGSFSTLEIQRTEQGDSAMYLCASSPRGSSYNEQFFGPGTRLTVL.

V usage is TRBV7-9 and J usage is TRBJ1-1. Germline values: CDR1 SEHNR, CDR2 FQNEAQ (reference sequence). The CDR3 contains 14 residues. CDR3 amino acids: CASSPTLLNTEAFF.

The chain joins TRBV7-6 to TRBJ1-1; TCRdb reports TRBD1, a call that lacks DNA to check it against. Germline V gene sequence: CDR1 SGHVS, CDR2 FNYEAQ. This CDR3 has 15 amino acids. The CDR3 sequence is CASSHFGDRDTEAFF. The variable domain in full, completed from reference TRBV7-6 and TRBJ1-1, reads GAGVSQSPRYKVTKRGQDVALRCDPISGHVSLYWYRQALGQGPEFLTYFNYEAQQDKSGLPNDRFSAERPEGSISTLTIQRTEQRDSAMYRCASSHFGDRDTEAFFGQGTRLTVV.

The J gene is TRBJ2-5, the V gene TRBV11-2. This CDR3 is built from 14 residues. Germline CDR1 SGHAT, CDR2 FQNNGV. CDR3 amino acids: CASTLVSAQETQYF.